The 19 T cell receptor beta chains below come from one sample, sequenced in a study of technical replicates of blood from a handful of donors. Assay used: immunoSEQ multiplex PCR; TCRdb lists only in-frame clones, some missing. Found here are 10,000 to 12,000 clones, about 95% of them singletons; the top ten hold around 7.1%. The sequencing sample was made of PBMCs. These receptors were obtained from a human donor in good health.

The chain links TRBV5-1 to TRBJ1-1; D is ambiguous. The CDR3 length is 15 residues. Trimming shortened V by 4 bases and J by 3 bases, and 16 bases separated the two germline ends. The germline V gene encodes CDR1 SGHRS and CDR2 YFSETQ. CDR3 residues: CASSAAEGQDTEAFF. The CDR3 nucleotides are TGCGCCAGCAGCGCGGCGGAGGGCCAGGACACTGAAGCTTTCTTT.

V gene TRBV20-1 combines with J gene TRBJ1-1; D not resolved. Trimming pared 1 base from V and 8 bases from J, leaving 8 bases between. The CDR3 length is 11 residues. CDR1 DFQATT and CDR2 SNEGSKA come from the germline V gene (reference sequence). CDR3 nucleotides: TGCAGTGCTAGAGTAGAGGCAGAAGCTTTCTTT. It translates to CSARVEAEAFF.

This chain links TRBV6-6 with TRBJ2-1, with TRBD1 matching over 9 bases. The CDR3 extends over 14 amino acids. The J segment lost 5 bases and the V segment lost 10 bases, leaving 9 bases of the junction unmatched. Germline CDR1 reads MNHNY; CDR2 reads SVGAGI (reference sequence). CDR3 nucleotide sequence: TGTGCCACCAGCAAAGGACAGGGGCACAATGAGCAGTTCTTC. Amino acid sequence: CATSKGQGHNEQFF.

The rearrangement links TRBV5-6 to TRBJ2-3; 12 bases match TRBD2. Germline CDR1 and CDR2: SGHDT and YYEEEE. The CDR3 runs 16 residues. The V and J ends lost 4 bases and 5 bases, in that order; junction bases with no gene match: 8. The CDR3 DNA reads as TGTGCCAGCAGCCGAAGACTAGCGGGAGCGGGAGATACGCAGTATTTT. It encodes CASSRRLAGAGDTQYF.

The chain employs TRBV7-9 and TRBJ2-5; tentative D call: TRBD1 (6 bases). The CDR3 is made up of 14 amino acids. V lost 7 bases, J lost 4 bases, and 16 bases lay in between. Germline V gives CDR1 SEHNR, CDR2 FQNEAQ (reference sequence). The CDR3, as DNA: TGTGCCAGCATCCTCAGGGGTGGCGTAGAGACCCAGTACTTC. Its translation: CASILRGGVETQYF. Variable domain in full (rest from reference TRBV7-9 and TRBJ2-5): DTGVSQNPRHKITKRGQNVTFRCDPISEHNRLYWYRQTLGQGPEFLTYFQNEAQLEKSRLLSDRFSAERPKGSFSTLEIQRTEQGDSAMYLCASILRGGVETQYFGPGTRLLVL.

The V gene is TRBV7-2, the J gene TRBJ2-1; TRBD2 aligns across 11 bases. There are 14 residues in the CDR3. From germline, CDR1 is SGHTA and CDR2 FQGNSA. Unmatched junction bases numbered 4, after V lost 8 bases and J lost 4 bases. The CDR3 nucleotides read TGTGCCAGCCGGGGACTAGCGGAGTACAATGAGCAGTTCTTC. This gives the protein CASRGLAEYNEQFF.

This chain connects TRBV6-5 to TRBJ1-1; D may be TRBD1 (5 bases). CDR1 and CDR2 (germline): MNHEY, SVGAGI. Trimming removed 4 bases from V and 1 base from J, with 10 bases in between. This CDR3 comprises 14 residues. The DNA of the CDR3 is TGTGCCAGCAGTTCGCAGGGCGGGAACACTGAAGCTTTCTTT. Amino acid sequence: CASSSQGGNTEAFF.

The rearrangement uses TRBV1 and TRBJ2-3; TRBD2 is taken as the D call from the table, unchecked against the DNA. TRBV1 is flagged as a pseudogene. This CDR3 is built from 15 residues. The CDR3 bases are TGCACCAGCAGCCAGTGGCGGGGGAGCACAGATACGCAGTATTTT. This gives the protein CTSSQWRGSTDTQYF.

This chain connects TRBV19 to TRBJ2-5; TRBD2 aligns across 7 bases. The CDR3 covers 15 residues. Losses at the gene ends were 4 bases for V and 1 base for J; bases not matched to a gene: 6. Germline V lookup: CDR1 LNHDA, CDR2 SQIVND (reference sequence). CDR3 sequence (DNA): TGTGCCAGTAGTACTGGGGGGGGGTTCCAAGAGACCCAGTACTTC. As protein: CASSTGGGFQETQYF.

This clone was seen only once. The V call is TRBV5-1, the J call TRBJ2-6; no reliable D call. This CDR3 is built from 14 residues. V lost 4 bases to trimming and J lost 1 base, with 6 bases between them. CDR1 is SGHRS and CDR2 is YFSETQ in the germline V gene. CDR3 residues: CASSDTSGANVLTF. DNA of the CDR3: TGCGCCAGCAGCGACACTTCTGGGGCCAACGTCCTGACTTTC.

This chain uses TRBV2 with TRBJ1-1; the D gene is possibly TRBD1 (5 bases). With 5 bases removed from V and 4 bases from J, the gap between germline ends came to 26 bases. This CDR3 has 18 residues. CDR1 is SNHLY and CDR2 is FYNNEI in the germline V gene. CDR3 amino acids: CASSPSGGTGGVGTEAFF. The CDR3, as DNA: TGTGCCAGCAGTCCTTCCGGAGGCACTGGAGGGGTAGGCACTGAAGCTTTCTTT.

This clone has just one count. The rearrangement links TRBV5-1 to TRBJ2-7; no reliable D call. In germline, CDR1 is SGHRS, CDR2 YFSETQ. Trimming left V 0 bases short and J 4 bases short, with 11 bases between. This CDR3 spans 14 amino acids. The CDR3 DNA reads TGCGCCAGCAGCTTGGACAGTACCTCTTACGAGCAGTACTTC. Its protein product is CASSLDSTSYEQYF.

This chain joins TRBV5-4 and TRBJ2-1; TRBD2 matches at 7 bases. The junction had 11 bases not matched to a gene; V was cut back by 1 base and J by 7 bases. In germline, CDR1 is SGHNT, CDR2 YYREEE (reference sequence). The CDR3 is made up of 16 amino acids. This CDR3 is CASSLPGGSANNEQFF. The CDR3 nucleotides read TGTGCCAGCAGCTTGCCGGGCGGGAGTGCCAATAATGAGCAGTTCTTC.

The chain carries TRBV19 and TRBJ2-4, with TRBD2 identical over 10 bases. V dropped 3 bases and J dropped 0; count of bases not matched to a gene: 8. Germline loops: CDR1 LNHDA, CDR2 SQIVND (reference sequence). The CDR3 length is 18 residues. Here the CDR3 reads CASSIWLAGDLAKNIQYF. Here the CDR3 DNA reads TGTGCCAGTAGTATTTGGCTAGCGGGAGACTTAGCCAAAAACATTCAGTACTTC.

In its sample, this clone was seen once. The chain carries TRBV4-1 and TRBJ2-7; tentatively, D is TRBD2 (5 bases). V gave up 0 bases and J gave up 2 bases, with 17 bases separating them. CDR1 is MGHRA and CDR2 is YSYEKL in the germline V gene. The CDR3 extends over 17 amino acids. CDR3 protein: CASSQDGVRADPYEQYF. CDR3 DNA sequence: TGCGCCAGCAGCCAAGACGGGGTAAGGGCAGATCCCTACGAGCAGTACTTC.

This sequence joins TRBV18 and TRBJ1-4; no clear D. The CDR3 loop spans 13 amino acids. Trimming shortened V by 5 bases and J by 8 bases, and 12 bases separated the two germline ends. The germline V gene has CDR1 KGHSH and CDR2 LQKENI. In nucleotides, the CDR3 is TGTGCCAGCTCATTTGGACGAGGGGAAAAACTGTTTTTT. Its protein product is CASSFGRGEKLFF.

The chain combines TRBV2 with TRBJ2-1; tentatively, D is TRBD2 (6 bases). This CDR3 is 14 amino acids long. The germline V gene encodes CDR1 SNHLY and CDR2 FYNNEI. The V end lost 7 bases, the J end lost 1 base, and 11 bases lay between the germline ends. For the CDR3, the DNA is TGTGCCAGCACGGGGGACGGATCCTACAATGAGCAGTTCTTC. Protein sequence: CASTGDGSYNEQFF. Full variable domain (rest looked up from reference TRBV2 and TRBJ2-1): EPEVTQTPSHQVTQMGQEVILRCVPISNHLYFYWYRQILGQKVEFLVSFYNNEISEKSEIFDDQFSVERPDGSNFTLKIRSTKLEDSAMYFCASTGDGSYNEQFFGPGTRLTVL.

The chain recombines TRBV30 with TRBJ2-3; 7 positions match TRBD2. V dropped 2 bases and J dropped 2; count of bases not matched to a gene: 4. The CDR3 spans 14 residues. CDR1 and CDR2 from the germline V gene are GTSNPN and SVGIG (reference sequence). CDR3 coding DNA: TGTGCCTGGAGTCCGACTAGCTTCACAGATACGCAGTATTTT. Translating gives CAWSPTSFTDTQYF.

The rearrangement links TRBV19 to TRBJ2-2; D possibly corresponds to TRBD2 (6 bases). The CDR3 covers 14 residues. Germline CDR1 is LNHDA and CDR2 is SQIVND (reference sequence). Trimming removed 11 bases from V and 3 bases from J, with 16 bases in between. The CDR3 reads CAAGRGRDTGELFF. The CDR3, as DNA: TGTGCCGCGGGAAGGGGTAGGGACACCGGGGAGCTGTTTTTT. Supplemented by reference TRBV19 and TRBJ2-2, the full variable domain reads DGGITQSPKYLFRKEGQNVTLSCEQNLNHDAMYWYRQDPGQGLRLIYYSQIVNDFQKGDIAEGYSVSREKKESFPLTVTSAQKNPTAFYLCAAGRGRDTGELFFGEGSRLTVL.